Reported below is one TCR beta chain. This specimen comes from a study of blood T cell repertoires in COVID-19. Trimming cost V 1 base and J 4 bases, with 11 bases left between them. The CDR3 runs 15 residues. Germline V gene sequence: CDR1 LGHNA, CDR2 YSLEER. Original handling: Amplification of reference gene primers was used by the study to estimate nucleated cell counts. TCRdb keeps only in-frame clones here, not all; method: immunoSEQ multiplex PCR. V and J calls and clone size follow that table, whereas D and trimming were derived from the DNA. The table includes roughly 37,000 clones, about 77% detected once.

This receptor was obtained from a man between 60 and 75 years old with acute or convalescent COVID-19. Sample: peripheral blood. The V call is TRBV4-3, the J call TRBJ1-3; D may be TRBD1 (5 bases). The chain's CDR3 is CASSQGGGAGNTIYF. CDR3 bases: TGCGCCAGCAGCCAAGGCGGAGGGGCCGGAAACACCATATATTTT.